This T cell receptor beta chain was sequenced for a study of CD8+ T cells in alopecia areata. As for the study in general: Tofacitinib ran 6 to 18 months, followed by 6 months off drug. Study-level findings and limits: Lesional scalp displayed greater clonality than normal scalp, most notably in alopecia totalis/universalis. Resident alphabeta T-cell populations of normal skin are likewise subject to sequencing in scalp samples.

This CDR3 contains 14 residues. V trimming: 7 bases; J trimming: 1 base; junction bases outside the gene matches: 8. The V gene's germline CDR1 is SQVTM and CDR2 ANQGSEA. Reverse transcription of extracted RNA yielded cDNA, which provided the sequencing template. Repertoires were generated with immunoSEQ multiplex PCR, while TCRdb's copy carries only in-frame clones and drops some. This table holds about 210,000 clones, 35% to 45% found once. Points on this clone: The antigen is not known.

Treatment specified: oral pan-JAK inhibitor, 5-10 mg twice daily. Using a FACSAria, the CD4+ and CD8+ T cells were sorted from the PBMCs. The TCR comes from a human donor with alopecia areata. J is TRBJ1-1 and V is TRBV29-1, with 8 positions matching TRBD1. Material: CD4+ T cells sorted from blood, obtained at roughly week 30, from a patient treated with tofacitinib. CDR3 sequence reads: CSAPKGTGNTEAFF. The CDR3, as DNA: TGCAGCGCCCCAAAGGGGACAGGGAACACTGAAGCTTTCTTT.